This TCR beta chain appears in the sequencing data of a study of PD-1 blockade in classical Hodgkin lymphoma. The protocol was immunoSEQ multiplex PCR, while the TCRdb copy is restricted to in-frame clones and leaves out a portion. The sample has over 20,000 clones; around 86% are singletons. In the case of this clone: What it binds is not known.

Patients all relapsed after autologous stem cell transplantation, and there was variation in brentuximab vedotin exposure. The germline gives CDR1 SGHVS, CDR2 FQNEAQ. This CDR3 is 17 amino acids long. V was clipped by 3 bases and J by 1 base; unmatched bases: 8. Whole-study results and caveats: Significant TCR diversity gains by C4D1 occurred in CD4+ but not CD8+ cells.

The chain recombines TRBV7-8 with TRBJ2-7; 11 bases line up with TRBD2. Source: peripheral blood mononuclear cells (PBMCs), taken at baseline. This sequence was found in a human donor with classical Hodgkin lymphoma. The CDR3 here is CASSFTGTSGISYEQYF. CDR3 DNA: TGTGCCAGCAGCTTCACCGGGACTAGCGGTATATCCTACGAGCAGTACTTC. Looking up the rest from reference TRBV7-8 and TRBJ2-7 gives the full variable domain: GAGVSQSPRYKVAKRGQDVALRCDPISGHVSLFWYQQALGQGPEFLTYFQNEAQLDKSGLPSDRFFAERPEGSVSTLKIQRTQQEDSAVYLCASSFTGTSGISYEQYFGPGTRLTVT.